What follows are 3 T cell receptor beta chains derived from one specimen sequenced in a study of beta chain features in type 1 diabetes (dated by TCRdb to 2016 to 2019). The full study reports these points: A moderate but significant shortening of TCRB CDR3 length was observed in type 1 diabetes patients in all four CD4+ subsets.

Their antigen targets remain unknown. The library was made by the immunoSEQ multiplex PCR assay. All of the isolated RNA was reverse transcribed with the High Capacity cDNA Reverse Transcription Kit, so expressed TCRB transcripts were sequenced. TCRdb stores this immuneACCESS table with in-frame sequences only. Part of the clones is absent; in the studies checked, under half of the shortfall reflects unresolved V genes, and no reason is known for the rest. The sample table records about 280,000 clones; approximately 16% of these occur just once. The top ten clones comprise approximately 0.015% of the sample. Material for sequencing was naive CD4+ T cells from blood. Taken with the paper, the label for cell subset or site translates to: true naive CD4+ T cells. These receptor sequences come from a man aged 18 to 30 with type 1 diabetes.

The V call is TRBV5-6, the J call TRBJ2-1; no reliable D call. The CDR3 contains 14 residues. Trimming removed 1 base at V and 0 bases at J, with 5 bases between. Per germline, CDR1 SGHDT and CDR2 YYEEEE. CDR3 sequence: CASSLTSSYNEQFF. CDR3 sequence (DNA): TGTGCCAGCAGCTTGACCAGCTCCTACAATGAGCAGTTCTTC.

V is TRBV5-1 and J is TRBJ2-3, with D hard to call. This CDR3 is 14 amino acids long. CDR1 is SGHRS, CDR2 YFSETQ, per germline. Trimming cost V 0 bases and J 6 bases, with 11 bases left between them. The CDR3 reads CASSLAVAFDTQYF. The CDR3 region has the DNA TGCGCCAGCAGCTTGGCCGTGGCATTCGATACGCAGTATTTT.

This clone was counted only a few times. The chain couples TRBV9 to TRBJ1-3; no definite D call. The CDR3 has 13 amino acids. Germline V gene sequence: CDR1 SGDLS, CDR2 YYNGEE. V was shortened by 5 bases and J by 4 bases, with 10 bases between the two germline ends. CDR3 coding DNA: TGTGCCAGCAGGAGCTCGGGAGGAAACACCATATATTTT. This codes for CASRSSGGNTIYF.